This paragraph covers one T cell receptor beta chain sequence. The sample belongs to a study of blood T cell repertoires in COVID-19. Background on the study: Donors in the United States, Italy and Spain gave samples during acute or convalescent COVID-19. Nucleic acid was either cDNA or gDNA, and it came from T cells, B-cell-depleted T cells, or PBMCs.

In the source study's methods: Scientists estimated how many nucleated cells there were by amplifying reference gene primers. Only in-frame clones appear in the TCRdb table, and some are missing; sequencing was by immunoSEQ multiplex PCR. The V and J calls and clone size come from that table; D and trimming were worked out from the DNA. The table has approximately 50,000 clones, more than 85% seen once. The germline V gene encodes CDR1 MNHNS and CDR2 SASEGT. The CDR3 is 14 amino acids. J gave up 14 bases and V 6 bases, and 11 bases lay outside the gene matches. Sequenced input: peripheral blood. The origin of this receptor is a man aged 50 to 59 with active COVID-19. This chain joins TRBV6-1 and TRBJ2-1; 12 positions match TRBD2. The CDR3 region has the DNA TGTGCCAGCAGCATGACTAGCGGGAGCACGGAAGAGTTCTTC. This codes for CASSMTSGSTEEFF.